The 4 T cell receptor beta chains presented below share a single source sample, sequenced in a study of early T cells in non-severe SARS-CoV-2 infection (TCRdb year 2021). The library was built by means of 5' RACE. For sequencing, a NextSeq 500 was employed. The public reads were reanalyzed by TCRdb: fastp trimming at Q25, MiXCR alignment, in-frame beta chains only. Entries are consolidated by CDR3 protein sequence, retaining the most common genes and DNA. The sample profile shows tens of thousands of distinct CDR3 sequences; over 8% of them were found once. Of the sample, over 4% falls within the top ten clones. The sample in question was whole blood, obtained at baseline. The source of these receptors is an adult who was a healthcare worker with PCR-confirmed SARS-CoV-2 infection or an uninfected control (not recorded which).

There are a few counts of this clonotype. J is TRBJ2-7 and V is TRBV14; D is unresolved. Germline CDR1 reads SGHDN; CDR2 reads FVKESK. V shed 4 bases and J shed 3 bases, with 16 bases lying between them. This CDR3 has 15 residues. CDR3 loop: CASSPIELSLYEQYF. Written as DNA, the CDR3 is TGTGCCAGCAGCCCCATCGAGCTTTCCCTCTACGAGCAGTACTTC.

The V gene is TRBV7-2, the J gene TRBJ2-1; D uncertain. Per the germline V gene, CDR1 is SGHTA and CDR2 is FQGNSA. CDR3 length: 14 amino acids. V lost 3 bases and J 0 bases, leaving 6 bases between the germline ends. CDR3 residues: CASSFDRSYNEQFF. CDR3 DNA: TGTGCCAGCAGCTTCGATCGCTCCTACAATGAGCAGTTCTTC.

This clonotype has a handful of counts. V is TRBV27 and J is TRBJ2-3; 7 bases fit TRBD2. The CDR3 totals 14 residues. CDR1 is MNHEY, CDR2 SMNVEV, per germline (reference sequence). Trimming took 4 bases from V and 6 from J; bases not matched to a gene: 7. The CDR3 nucleotides are TGTGCCAGCAGTTATACGGGGGGAGGGGATACGCAGTATTTT. This sequence encodes CASSYTGGGDTQYF.

There are a few counts of this clonotype. The chain recombines TRBV10-3 with TRBJ1-1; D is unresolved. The CDR3 has 11 residues. V dropped 2 bases and J dropped 5 bases, with 3 bases sitting between them. The germline V gene encodes CDR1 ENHRY and CDR2 SYGVKD. The CDR3 protein is CAISEGTEAFF. DNA for the CDR3: TGTGCCATCAGTGAGGGGACTGAAGCTTTCTTT.